This T cell receptor beta chain was observed in a study of blood T cell repertoires in COVID-19. In the study overall: PBMCs, B-cell-depleted T cells, or T cells were the source of the cDNA or gDNA that made up the material.

Here immunoSEQ multiplex PCR was the method, and the copy in TCRdb shows in-frame clones only, minus some. The sample has 60,000 to 65,000 clones, approximately 79% seen once. With 0 bases removed from V and 4 bases from J, the gap between germline ends came to 11 bases. Germline CDR1 is SGDLS and CDR2 is YYNGEE. The CDR3 sequence is 15 residues long. The clonotype comes from a woman over 75 with active or convalescent COVID-19. V gene TRBV9 combines with J gene TRBJ1-3; D is uncertain. Sequences were obtained from peripheral blood. The CDR3 loop reads CASSVEEGTGNTIYF. The CDR3 DNA sequence: TGTGCCAGCAGCGTAGAAGAGGGAACAGGAAACACCATATATTTT.